The 22 T cell receptor beta chains below come from one sample, sequenced in a study of T cell changes during pregnancy in multiple sclerosis. Data came from immunoSEQ multiplex PCR; TCRdb stores just in-frame clones and leaves some out. This sample yields approximately 50,000 clones, of which around 93% are seen a single time; about a tenth belongs to the top ten. Sequenced here: CD8+ T cells from peripheral blood mononuclear cells, sampled after pregnancy. The receptors were sampled from a female donor with multiple sclerosis, enrolled in a pregnancy study.

The chain is built from TRBV9 and TRBJ1-1; D perhaps matches TRBD1 (6 bases). With 3 bases removed from V and 5 bases from J, the gap between germline ends came to 17 bases. This CDR3 contains 15 residues. CDR1 is SGDLS and CDR2 is YYNGEE in the germline V gene. The CDR3 DNA reads as TGTGCCAGCAGCGATCTCCAGGGGAGAGGAACTGAAGCTTTCTTT. Translation gives CASSDLQGRGTEAFF. The full variable domain, completed using reference TRBV9 and TRBJ1-1, is DSGVTQTPKHLITATGQRVTLRCSPRSGDLSVYWYQQSLDQGLQFLIQYYNGEERAKGNILERFSAQQFPDLHSELNLSSLELGDSALYFCASSDLQGRGTEAFFGQGTRLTVV.

This clone was detected a few times. V usage is TRBV9 and J usage is TRBJ1-1, with a tentative D call TRBD1 (6 bases). This CDR3 region has 15 residues. The V gene lost 5 bases and the J gene lost 1 base, with 15 bases spanning the gap. Germline V lookup: CDR1 SGDLS, CDR2 YYNGEE. CDR3 nucleotides: TGTGCCAGCAGGCCGGGGGGCCTTCCGAACACTGAAGCTTTCTTT. Its protein product is CASRPGGLPNTEAFF.

The chain couples TRBV6-5 to TRBJ2-1; 11 nucleotides agree with TRBD2. In germline, CDR1 is MNHEY, CDR2 SVGAGI. Trimming took 5 bases from V and 7 from J; bases not matched to a gene: 1. The CDR3 is 13 amino acids. In nucleotides, the CDR3 is TGTGCCAGCAGTAGGACTAGCGGGAATGAGCAGTTCTTC. Translated, it gives CASSRTSGNEQFF.

The genes are TRBV6-4 and TRBJ2-3; the D gene is possibly TRBD2 (6 bases). This CDR3 comprises 14 residues. Germline values: CDR1 MRHNA, CDR2 SNTAGT. Trimming shortened V by 4 bases and J by 0 bases, and 8 bases separated the two germline ends. CDR3 DNA: TGTGCCAGCAGTGCCGGGACTAGCACAGATACGCAGTATTTT. This gives the protein CASSAGTSTDTQYF.

This clone was counted a single time. The CDR3 DNA reads as TGTGCCAGCAGTTACTCAGACAAGGCTTATGGCTACACCTTC. Its translation: CASSYSDKAYGYTF. The rearrangement uses TRBV6-6 and TRBJ1-2; D ambiguous. Germline CDR1 is MNHNY and CDR2 is SVGAGI (reference sequence). The CDR3 is made up of 14 amino acids. Trimming left V 0 bases short and J 5 bases short, with 10 bases between.

The rearrangement joins TRBV10-3 to TRBJ2-3; 7 positions match TRBD2. The CDR3 totals 14 residues. Unmatched junction bases numbered 2, after V lost 2 bases and J lost 3 bases. CDR1 is ENHRY, CDR2 SYGVKD, per germline. The CDR3 sequence is CAISETSETDTQYF. For the CDR3, the DNA is TGTGCCATCAGTGAGACTAGCGAGACAGATACGCAGTATTTT.

The chain is built from TRBV2 and TRBJ2-1; D call uncertain. V was shortened by 3 bases and J by 3 bases, with 3 bases between the two germline ends. CDR3 length: 12 amino acids. Germline CDR1 reads SNHLY; CDR2 reads FYNNEI. The CDR3 nucleotides are TGTGCCAGCAGTGACTACTACAATGAGCAGTTCTTC. It codes for CASSDYYNEQFF.

This clone came up a few times. The CDR3, as DNA: TGTGCCAGCGGTGGTACGACTAGCGATGCAGATACGCAGTATTTT. Translating gives CASGGTTSDADTQYF. The V gene is TRBV6-1, the J gene TRBJ2-3; 8 bases are a match to TRBD2. V lost 8 bases, J lost 4 bases, and 11 bases stayed unmatched. The germline V gene has CDR1 MNHNS and CDR2 SASEGT. There are 15 residues in the CDR3.

This chain connects TRBV9 to TRBJ2-3; no definite D call. The V end was cut by 3 bases, the J end by 0 bases, with 14 bases between. The CDR3 loop spans 16 amino acids. Germline CDR1 SGDLS, CDR2 YYNGEE. The CDR3 is CASSARDWPSTDTQYF. CDR3 coding DNA: TGTGCCAGCAGCGCGAGAGACTGGCCCAGCACAGATACGCAGTATTTT.

This rearrangement joins TRBV6-5 to TRBJ1-1; D gene uncertain. V lost 6 bases and J 7 bases, leaving 18 bases between the germline ends. In germline, CDR1 is MNHEY, CDR2 SVGAGI. This CDR3 is 14 amino acids long. The chain's CDR3 is CASSPSTTEGEAFF. The CDR3 DNA reads as TGTGCCAGCAGCCCCTCTACCACGGAGGGTGAAGCTTTCTTT.

The rearrangement joins TRBV27 to TRBJ1-1, with D possibly being TRBD1 (5 bases). Germline V CDR1 and CDR2: MNHEY, SMNVEV (reference sequence). This CDR3 is built from 13 residues. Trimming took off 8 bases at V and 6 bases at J, with 16 bases between the two ends. In DNA form, the CDR3 reads TGTGCCAGCCGGGGGTTTGGGGTCGCTGAAGCTTTCTTT. Residues: CASRGFGVAEAFF.

The gene calls are TRBV6-1 and TRBJ1-1, with D possibly matching TRBD1 (6 bases). V was cut by 2 bases and J by 1 base, with 11 bases left in between. Germline V CDR1 and CDR2: MNHNS, SASEGT. The CDR3 has 15 residues. The CDR3 reads CASSELPGENTEAFF. The CDR3 bases are TGTGCCAGCAGTGAATTGCCAGGGGAGAACACTGAAGCTTTCTTT.

V usage is TRBV2 and J usage is TRBJ2-7; 7 nucleotides align to TRBD1. Trimming removed 8 bases from V and 4 bases from J; junction bases left unmatched: 11. The CDR3 spans 14 residues. Germline V gene data show CDR1 as SNHLY and CDR2 as FYNNEI. CDR3 loop: CASAPVDRVYEQYF. In DNA, the CDR3 is TGTGCCAGCGCCCCGGTTGACAGGGTGTACGAGCAGTACTTC.

J is TRBJ2-2 and V is TRBV19; 7 bases line up with TRBD2. V lost 4 bases and J lost 1; bases outside the gene matches: 9. CDR3 length: 17 amino acids. Germline V gene lookup returns CDR1 LNHDA and CDR2 SQIVND (reference sequence). This CDR3 reads CASSTRTGTMNTGELFF. CDR3 bases: TGTGCCAGTAGTACCCGAACCGGGACTATGAACACCGGGGAGCTGTTTTTT.

V and J are TRBV5-1 and TRBJ2-3; 9 nucleotides align to TRBD2. This CDR3 is 16 amino acids long. Germline lookup yields CDR1 SGHRS and CDR2 YFSETQ. V lost 0 bases, J lost 6 bases, and 8 bases stayed unmatched. CDR3 region: CASSLGGGLAGDTQYF. The CDR3 region has the DNA TGCGCCAGCAGCTTGGGCGGCGGCCTAGCGGGGGATACGCAGTATTTT.

The V call is TRBV5-6, the J call TRBJ2-7, with D uncertain. Germline loops: CDR1 SGHDT, CDR2 YYEEEE. The V and J ends lost 3 bases and 4 bases respectively, with 5 bases between them. CDR3 length: 11 residues. In DNA form, the CDR3 reads TGTGCCAGCAGCTCACAATACGAGCAGTACTTC. This gives the protein CASSSQYEQYF. Using reference TRBV5-6 and TRBJ2-7 for the parts outside the CDR3, the full variable domain is DAGVTQSPTHLIKTRGQQVTLRCSPKSGHDTVSWYQQALGQGPQFIFQYYEEEERQRGNFPDRFSGHQFPNYSSELNVNALLLGDSALYLCASSSQYEQYFGPGTRLTVT.

The J gene is TRBJ1-1, the V gene TRBV7-2; the D is unclear. The ends were cut back, 2 bases at V and 0 bases at J, with 13 bases in the middle. Germline lookup yields CDR1 SGHTA and CDR2 FQGNSA. The CDR3 runs to 16 residues. The DNA for the CDR3 is TGTGCCAGCAGCTTAAGGCGACTCGGGGTGAACACTGAAGCTTTCTTT. This translates into CASSLRRLGVNTEAFF. Complete variable domain (other parts from reference TRBV7-2 and TRBJ1-1): GAGVSQSPSNKVTEKGKDVELRCDPISGHTALYWYRQSLGQGLEFLIYFQGNSAPDKSGLPSDRFSAERTGGSVSTLTIQRTQQEDSAVYLCASSLRRLGVNTEAFFGQGTRLTVV.

The chain carries TRBV4-1 and TRBJ2-5; 10 nucleotides agree with TRBD2. The CDR3 totals 14 residues. The germline V gene has CDR1 MGHRA and CDR2 YSYEKL. V shed 5 bases, J shed 3 bases, and the junction held 3 bases outside the gene matches. For the CDR3, the DNA is TGCGCCAGCAGCGCTCTAGCGGGGGAAGAGACCCAGTACTTC. Its protein product is CASSALAGEETQYF.

V usage is TRBV11-2 and J usage is TRBJ2-7, with D perhaps TRBD1 (5 bases). Trimming took off 5 bases at V and 3 bases at J, with 11 bases between the two ends. Germline loops: CDR1 SGHAT, CDR2 FQNNGV. This CDR3 comprises 13 residues. CDR3 sequence reads: CASSLGHLYEQYF. CDR3 coding DNA: TGTGCCAGCAGCCTCGGACACCTCTACGAGCAGTACTTC.

The chain combines TRBV18 with TRBJ2-2; 9 bases line up with TRBD2. Germline V gives CDR1 KGHSH, CDR2 LQKENI. This CDR3 has 16 residues. Trimming removed 4 bases from V and 1 base from J; junction bases left unmatched: 4. CDR3 loop: CASSHSSGENTGELFF. CDR3 sequence (DNA): TGTGCCAGCTCACACTCTAGCGGGGAGAACACCGGGGAGCTGTTTTTT.

This chain links TRBV27 with TRBJ1-2; D unclear. The ends were cut back, 3 bases at V and 4 bases at J, with 18 bases in the middle. CDR1 and CDR2 (germline): MNHEY, SMNVEV (reference sequence). CDR3 size: 16 residues. CDR3 amino acids: CASSFLAEGEPYGYTF. Written as DNA, the CDR3 is TGTGCCAGCAGTTTTCTCGCGGAGGGTGAACCCTATGGCTACACCTTC.

This chain connects TRBV2 to TRBJ2-7; D perhaps matches TRBD1 (7 bases). Germline values: CDR1 SNHLY, CDR2 FYNNEI. This CDR3 spans 14 amino acids. With 3 bases removed from V and 3 bases from J, the gap between germline ends came to 12 bases. The CDR3 DNA is TGTGCCAGCAGTGACAGGCAGGGGGGCTACGAGCAGTACTTC. Encoded protein: CASSDRQGGYEQYF.